This T cell receptor beta chain was retrieved from a study of human T cells and chemical hapten exposure (dated by TCRdb to about 2021). Context from the whole study: For sensitization, 2% DPC in acetone was applied to a roughly 2 cm by roughly 2 cm area of upper inner arm skin. The study tracked peripheral blood TCR repertoire changes in vivo during primary and secondary sensitization to the hapten diphenylcyclopropenone (DPC) in alopecia patients. Blood for TCR sequencing was provided by twenty-nine alopecia patients at one to four time points (pre-sensitization, 2, 6 and 24 weeks). Patch testing was done on the upper back using Finn chambers containing 0.01% DPC, and results were scored after 6 days according to International Contact Dermatitis Research Group standards. Most of the patients in the cohort were female, and the cohort covered alopecia areata with under or over 50% scalp involvement, alopecia totalis and alopecia universalis. Libraries were combined into a pool for sequencing, and differences in TCR yield between samples came mainly from small differences in library volumes within the pool. Patients additionally received weekly therapeutic DPC doses to the scalp throughout the approximately 22-week study period. Blood samples were taken from patients before sensitization (week 0) and at 2, 6 and about 24 weeks after DPC sensitization.

The receptor library was made with RACE. Sequencer: NextSeq 500. During library preparation, unique molecular identifiers were attached to individual cDNA molecules so that TCRs could be counted in a quantitative, reproducible way. From each blood RNA sample, both TCR alpha and TCR beta chains were sequenced. The published analysis was carried out like this. The median number of TCRs per sample was roughly 94,000, ranging from roughly 20,000 to 690,600. The Decombinator software suite was used to annotate V, J and CDR3 in the TCR reads. To make PS versus PT1 abundance plots, every sample was subsampled to the same number of TCRs (28,000). TCRs were defined as expanded if absent before sensitization and observed at least eight times at the 2-week time point. TCRdb trimmed the raw reads at Q25, called clones with MiXCR and kept productive beta chains. Each record represents a unique CDR3 protein, reported with the most common genes and DNA among its rows. TCRdb, not the authors, supplied the V and J calls. The sample records 300,000 to 450,000 distinct CDR3 sequences, roughly 5.3% of which are singletons. The ten top clones hold just over 2.5% of the sample.

Reading the label with the study, this specimen's time point is: pre-sensitization, week 0. This specimen's treatment or condition label, interpreted: therapeutic diphenylcyclopropenone sensitization with weekly scalp DPC. At each patch-test visit, blood was drawn before the patch test was applied. To be eligible, patients had to be aged 18 to 70, diagnosed with alopecia and judged suitable for DPC therapy, while pregnant patients were excluded. Total RNA was extracted from unfractionated whole blood collected in Tempus Blood RNA tubes. The germline V gene provides CDR1 MDHEN and CDR2 SYDVKM. V is clipped by 2 bases and J by 6 bases, and the sequence between their germline boundaries is 14 bases long. Including the terminal cysteine and phenylalanine, the CDR3 comprises 15 residues. Left in the record is the CDR3 DNA by itself, 45 bases read in frame from the first base. In its sample, this clonotype was seen many times. The antigen this receptor binds is unknown. No qualities accompany the bases; no much larger clone lies one base away.

Overall results and qualifications from the work: The number of TCRs above 1 in 1000 frequency did not change with DPC sensitization; there was no evidence of global repertoire structure alterations. Significantly more large CDR3 similarity clusters were formed by expanded TCRs than by pre-sensitization or healthy control sets, consistent with antigen-driven responses. All patients had alopecia, a presumed autoimmune disease, so their immune response might differ from that of healthy individuals. Patch test score correlated positively with the number of PT1 expanded TCRs, reaching significance at thresholds 8, 16 and 32 but not at 4. Repeated subsampling changed both the strength of the expansion versus patch-test correlation and the threshold at which that correlation became significant.

The TCR originated in a woman between 50 and 59 years old with alopecia areata. Some clones in this sample may be carry-over from other donors' samples. Sequences were derived from whole blood, sampled in connection with sensitization to the hapten diphenylcyclopropenone (DPC). The chain is encoded by TRBV28 joined to TRBJ2-4, with the D gene not clear enough to name. The nucleotide sequence is TGTGCCAGCAGTTTAGGGGTGGAGAAAGGAAACATTCAGTACTTC. It translates to CASSLGVEKGNIQYF. Joined to the reference TRBV28 and TRBJ2-4 proteins, this CDR3 gives the full variable domain: DVKVTQSSRYLVKRTGEKVFLECVQDMDHENMFWYRQDPGLGLRLIYFSYDVKMKEKGDIPEGYSVSREKKERFSLILESASTNQTSMYLCASSLGVEKGNIQYFGAGTRLSVL.